The clone carrying this T cell receptor beta chain was seen ten or more times. Its matching antigen is unknown. This sample stems from a study of T cells in Graves' hyperthyroidism and ophthalmopathy. For the study at large: Once the initial diagnosis was made, peripheral blood was obtained before any treatment. Regarding the study as a whole: Ophthalmopathy, which appeared later, was predicted by the model a median about 6 months before onset. Ophthalmopathy stood apart from stable hyperthyroidism in a 13 V-J model.

The germline V gene has CDR1 SEHNR and CDR2 FQNEAQ (reference sequence). V gave up 6 bases and J gave up 5 bases, with 19 bases separating them. The CDR3 length is 15 residues. Researchers took RNA transcripts and amplified the TCR beta CDR3 regions from them. Initially, a first-round RT-PCR of the TCR CDR3 employed the HTBI primer set. TCRdb recomputed calls from the multiplex PCR reads with MiXCR, one row per CDR3 protein. The sample has about 290,000 distinct CDR3 sequences, about 18% seen once. Ophthalmopathy in the patients scored at least 3 on Clinical Activity Score and at least 4 on NOSPECS grade, lasting under 3 months.

The specimen was blood. This clonotype was sampled from a woman aged 55-69 years with Graves' ophthalmopathy. This chain uses TRBV7-9 with TRBJ1-2; D not certain. The CDR3 sequence is CASSSGVNRLYGYTF. The CDR3 nucleotides are TGTGCCAGCAGTTCCGGCGTGAACCGACTTTATGGCTACACCTTC. The entire variable domain, with the rest obtained from reference TRBV7-9 and TRBJ1-2, is as follows: DTGVSQNPRHKITKRGQNVTFRCDPISEHNRLYWYRQTLGQGPEFLTYFQNEAQLEKSRLLSDRFSAERPKGSFSTLEIQRTEQGDSAMYLCASSSGVNRLYGYTFGSGTRLTVV.